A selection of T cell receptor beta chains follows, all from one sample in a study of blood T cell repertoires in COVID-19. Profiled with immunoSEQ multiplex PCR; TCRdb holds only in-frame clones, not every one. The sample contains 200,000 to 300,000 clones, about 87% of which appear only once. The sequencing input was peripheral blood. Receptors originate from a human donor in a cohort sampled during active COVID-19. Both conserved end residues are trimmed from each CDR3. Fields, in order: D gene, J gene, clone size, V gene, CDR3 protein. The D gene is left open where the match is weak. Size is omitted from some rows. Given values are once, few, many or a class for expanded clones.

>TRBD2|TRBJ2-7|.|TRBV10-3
AISGGTSGDYEQY
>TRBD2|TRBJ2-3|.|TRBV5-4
ASRLSGFSTDTQY
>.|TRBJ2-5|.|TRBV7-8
ASSLARARQETQY
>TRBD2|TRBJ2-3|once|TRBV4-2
ASSREAGGTDTQY
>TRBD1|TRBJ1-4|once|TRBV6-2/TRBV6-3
ASSYSTGGVEEKLF
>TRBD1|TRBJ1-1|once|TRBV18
ASSPVPVGQGGAF
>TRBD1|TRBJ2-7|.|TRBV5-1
ASSLAQGWNEQY
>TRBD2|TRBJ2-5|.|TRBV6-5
ASSYRSSGRAETQY
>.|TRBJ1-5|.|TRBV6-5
ASTTGNQPQH
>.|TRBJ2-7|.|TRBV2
AQTGGPHSPYEQY
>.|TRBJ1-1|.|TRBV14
ASSPGGITEAF
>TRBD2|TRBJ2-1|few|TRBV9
ASSGTSGRMDEQF
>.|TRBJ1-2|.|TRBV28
ASRPTGRGGRNYGYT
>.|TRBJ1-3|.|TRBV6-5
ASSLGGAGNTIY
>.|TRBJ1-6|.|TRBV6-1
ASSDIRGESSYNSPLH
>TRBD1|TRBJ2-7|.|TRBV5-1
ASSHGQASSYEQY
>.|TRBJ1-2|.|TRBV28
ASRRGYGYT
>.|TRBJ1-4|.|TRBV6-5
ASSPQGNRNEKLF
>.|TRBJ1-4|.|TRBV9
ASSGGEVAGGEKLF
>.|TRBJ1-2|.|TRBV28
AVPVSESLRGDYGYT
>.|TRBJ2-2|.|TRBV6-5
ASSYGGIDTGELF
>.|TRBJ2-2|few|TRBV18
ASSPQSTNTGELF
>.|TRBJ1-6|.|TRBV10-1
ASSATQVSPLH
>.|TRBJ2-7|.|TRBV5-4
ASTQSPGTSSYEQY
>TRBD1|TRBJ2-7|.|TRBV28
ASSFIDRDEQY
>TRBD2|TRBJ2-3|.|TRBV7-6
ASSPGTTHTDTQY
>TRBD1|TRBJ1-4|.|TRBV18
ASSLGQGASNEKLF
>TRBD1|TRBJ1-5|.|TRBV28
ASDTQGLVQPQH
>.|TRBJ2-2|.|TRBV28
ASSLRGGTGELF
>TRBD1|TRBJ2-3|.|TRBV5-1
ASNDRGGGDTQY
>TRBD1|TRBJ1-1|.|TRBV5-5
ASSDTGGTEAF
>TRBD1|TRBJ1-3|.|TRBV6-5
ASETGFGSGNTIY
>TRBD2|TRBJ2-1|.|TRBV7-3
ASSRDYVDEQF
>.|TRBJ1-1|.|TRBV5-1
ASSFLGAGNTEAF
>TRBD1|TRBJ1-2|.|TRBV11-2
ASSLEGQNWVYGYT
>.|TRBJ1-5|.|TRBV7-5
ARSLKFGQGANQPQH
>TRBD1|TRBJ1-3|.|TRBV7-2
ASSSTGTVRNTIY
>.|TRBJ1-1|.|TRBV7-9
ASSQPTGAREAF
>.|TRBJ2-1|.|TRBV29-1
SGGTASYNEQF
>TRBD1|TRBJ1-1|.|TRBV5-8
ASSYDRGGATEAF
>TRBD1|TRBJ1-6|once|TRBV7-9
ASRRTGGIYNSPLH
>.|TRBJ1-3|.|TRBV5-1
ASSLAPGSDGNTIY
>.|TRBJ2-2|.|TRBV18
ASSPDRVGTGELF
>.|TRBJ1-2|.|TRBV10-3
AIMTVFDGYT
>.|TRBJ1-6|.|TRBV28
ASSWGQINSPLH
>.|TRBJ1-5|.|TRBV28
ASTLYGWNQPQH
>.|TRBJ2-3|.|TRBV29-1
SVEPRTSTDTQY
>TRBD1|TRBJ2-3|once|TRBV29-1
SVTQGTDTQY
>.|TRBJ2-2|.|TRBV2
ASRDRFVGAGVNTGELF
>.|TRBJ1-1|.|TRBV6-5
ASRKGGSTEAF
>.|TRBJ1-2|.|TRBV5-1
ASRERESYGYT
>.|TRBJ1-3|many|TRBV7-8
ASSSLDRPSGNTIY
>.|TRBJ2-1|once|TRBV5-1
ASSSGNEQF